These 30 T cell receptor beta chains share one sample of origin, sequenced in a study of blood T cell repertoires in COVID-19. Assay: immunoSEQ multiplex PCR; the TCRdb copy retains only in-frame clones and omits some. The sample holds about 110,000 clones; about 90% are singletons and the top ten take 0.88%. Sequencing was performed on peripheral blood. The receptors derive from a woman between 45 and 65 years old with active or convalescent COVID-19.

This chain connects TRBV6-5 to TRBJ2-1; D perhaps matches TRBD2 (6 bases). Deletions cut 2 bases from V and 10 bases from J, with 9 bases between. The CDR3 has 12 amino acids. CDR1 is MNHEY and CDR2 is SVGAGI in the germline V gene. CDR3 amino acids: CASSYPLAEQFF. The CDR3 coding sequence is TGTGCCAGCAGTTACCCCCTAGCGGAGCAGTTCTTC.

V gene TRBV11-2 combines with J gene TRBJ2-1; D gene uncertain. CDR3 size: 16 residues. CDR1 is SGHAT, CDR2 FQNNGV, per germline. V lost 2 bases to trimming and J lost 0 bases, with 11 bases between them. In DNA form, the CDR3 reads TGTGCCAGCAGCTTATCCGTCGTTAGCTCCTACAATGAGCAGTTCTTC. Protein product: CASSLSVVSSYNEQFF.

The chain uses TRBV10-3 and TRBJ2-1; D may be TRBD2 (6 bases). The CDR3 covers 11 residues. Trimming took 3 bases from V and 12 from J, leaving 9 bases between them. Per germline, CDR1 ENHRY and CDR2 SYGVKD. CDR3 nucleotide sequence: TGTGCCATCAGTGATCGGACTACGCAGTTCTTC. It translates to CAISDRTTQFF.

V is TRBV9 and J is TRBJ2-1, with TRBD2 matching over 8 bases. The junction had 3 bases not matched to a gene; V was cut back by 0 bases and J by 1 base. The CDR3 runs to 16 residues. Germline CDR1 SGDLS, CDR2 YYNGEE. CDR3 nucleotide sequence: TGTGCCAGCAGCGTAGGGGCTAGCGGGTCCTACAATGAGCAGTTCTTC. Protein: CASSVGASGSYNEQFF.

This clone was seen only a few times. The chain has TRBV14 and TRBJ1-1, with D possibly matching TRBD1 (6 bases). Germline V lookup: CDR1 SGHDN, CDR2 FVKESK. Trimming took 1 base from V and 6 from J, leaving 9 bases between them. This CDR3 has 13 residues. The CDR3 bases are TGTGCCAGCAGCCAAGGGGGGGGCTCTGAAGCTTTCTTT. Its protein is CASSQGGGSEAFF. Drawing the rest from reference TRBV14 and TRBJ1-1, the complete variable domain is EAGVTQFPSHSVIEKGQTVTLRCDPISGHDNLYWYRRVMGKEIKFLLHFVKESKQDESGMPNNRFLAERTGGTYSTLKVQPAELEDSGVYFCASSQGGGSEAFFGQGTRLTVV.

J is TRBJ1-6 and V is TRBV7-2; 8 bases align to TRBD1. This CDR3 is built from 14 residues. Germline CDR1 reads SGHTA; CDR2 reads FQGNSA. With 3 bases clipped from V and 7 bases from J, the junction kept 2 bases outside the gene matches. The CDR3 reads CASSFRQGNSPLHF. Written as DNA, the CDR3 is TGTGCCAGCAGCTTCCGACAGGGGAATTCACCCCTCCACTTT.

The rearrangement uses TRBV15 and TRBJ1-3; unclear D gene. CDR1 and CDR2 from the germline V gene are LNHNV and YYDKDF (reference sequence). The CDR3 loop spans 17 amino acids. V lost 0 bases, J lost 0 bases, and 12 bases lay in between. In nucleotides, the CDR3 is TGTGCCACCAGCAGAGATCGGCCGGAGTACTCTGGAAACACCATATATTTT. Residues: CATSRDRPEYSGNTIYF.

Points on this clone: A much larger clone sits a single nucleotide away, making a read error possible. The CDR3 sequence: CASSLDSSYEQYF. CDR3 coding DNA: TGTGCCAGCAGTTTGGACAGCTCCTACGAGCAGTACTTC. The chain has TRBV12-3 or TRBV12-4 and TRBJ2-7, with TRBD1 as a possible D gene (6 bases). Deletions cut 3 bases from V and 0 bases from J, with 6 bases between. The length of the CDR3 is 13 residues.

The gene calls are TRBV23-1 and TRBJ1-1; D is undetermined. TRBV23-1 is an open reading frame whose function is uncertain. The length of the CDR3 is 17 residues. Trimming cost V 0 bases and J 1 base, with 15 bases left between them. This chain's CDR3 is CASSQSLAGRQNTEAFF. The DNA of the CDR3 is TGCGCCAGCAGTCAATCGTTGGCAGGCCGCCAGAACACTGAAGCTTTCTTT.

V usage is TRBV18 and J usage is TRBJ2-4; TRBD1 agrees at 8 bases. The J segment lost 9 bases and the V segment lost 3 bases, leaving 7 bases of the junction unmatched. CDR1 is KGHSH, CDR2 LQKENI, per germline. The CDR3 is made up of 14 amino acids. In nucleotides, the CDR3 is TGTGCCAGCTCACCTGGGACAGGTTTAAGCATTCAGTACTTC. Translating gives CASSPGTGLSIQYF.

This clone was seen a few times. CDR3 nucleotides: TGTGCCAGCAGCTCTACTACGAACACTGAAGCTTTCTTT. This encodes CASSSTTNTEAFF. V and J are TRBV5-5 and TRBJ1-1; no firm D call. V was shortened by 3 bases and J by 1 base, with 7 bases between the two germline ends. Germline loops: CDR1 SGHKS, CDR2 YYEKEE (reference sequence). The length of the CDR3 is 13 residues.

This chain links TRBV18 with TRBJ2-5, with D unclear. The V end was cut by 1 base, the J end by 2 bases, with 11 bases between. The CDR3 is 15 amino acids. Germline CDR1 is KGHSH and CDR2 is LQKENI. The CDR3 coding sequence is TGTGCCAGCTCACCACTCCCGACTTCTCAAGAGACCCAGTACTTC. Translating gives CASSPLPTSQETQYF. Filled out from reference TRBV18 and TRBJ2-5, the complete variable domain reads NAGVMQNPRHLVRRRGQEARLRCSPMKGHSHVYWYRQLPEEGLKFMVYLQKENIIDESGMPKERFSAEFPKEGPSILRIQQVVRGDSAAYFCASSPLPTSQETQYFGPGTRLLVL.

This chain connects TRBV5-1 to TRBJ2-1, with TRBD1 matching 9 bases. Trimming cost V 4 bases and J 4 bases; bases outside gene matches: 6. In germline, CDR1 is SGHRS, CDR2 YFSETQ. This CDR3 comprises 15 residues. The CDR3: CASSPGQGPYNEQFF. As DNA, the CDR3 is TGCGCCAGCAGCCCGGGACAGGGACCTTACAATGAGCAGTTCTTC.

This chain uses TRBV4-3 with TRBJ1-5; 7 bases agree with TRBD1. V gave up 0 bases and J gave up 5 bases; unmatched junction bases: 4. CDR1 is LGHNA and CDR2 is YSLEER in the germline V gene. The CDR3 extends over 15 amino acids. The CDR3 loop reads CASSQDNQGDQPQHF. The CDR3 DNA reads TGCGCCAGCAGCCAAGATAACCAGGGGGATCAGCCCCAGCATTTT.

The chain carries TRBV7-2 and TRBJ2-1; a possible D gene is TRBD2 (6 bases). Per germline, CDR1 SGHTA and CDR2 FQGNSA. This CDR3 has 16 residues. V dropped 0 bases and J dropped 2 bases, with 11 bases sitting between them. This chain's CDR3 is CASSLAGTSPYNEQFF. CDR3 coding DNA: TGTGCCAGCAGCTTAGCGGGAACTAGCCCCTACAATGAGCAGTTCTTC. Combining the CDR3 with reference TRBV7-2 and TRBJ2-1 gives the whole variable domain GAGVSQSPSNKVTEKGKDVELRCDPISGHTALYWYRQSLGQGLEFLIYFQGNSAPDKSGLPSDRFSAERTGGSVSTLTIQRTQQEDSAVYLCASSLAGTSPYNEQFFGPGTRLTVL.

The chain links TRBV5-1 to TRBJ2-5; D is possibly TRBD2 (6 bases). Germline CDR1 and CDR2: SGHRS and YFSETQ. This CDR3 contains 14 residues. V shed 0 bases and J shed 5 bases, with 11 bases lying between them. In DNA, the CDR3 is TGCGCCAGCAGCTTGGGGCGGGATGGGGAGACCCAGTACTTC. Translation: CASSLGRDGETQYF.

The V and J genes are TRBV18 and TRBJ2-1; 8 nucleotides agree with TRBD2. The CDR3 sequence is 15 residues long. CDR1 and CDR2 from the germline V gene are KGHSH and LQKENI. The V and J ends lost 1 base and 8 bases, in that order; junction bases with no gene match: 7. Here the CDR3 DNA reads TGTGCCAGCTCACCACTAAGCGGGAGTTTTGATGAGCAGTTCTTC. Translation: CASSPLSGSFDEQFF.

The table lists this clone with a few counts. CDR3 residues: CASSPTSYGYTF. The CDR3, as DNA: TGTGCCAGCAGTCCCACCAGTTATGGCTACACCTTC. V and J are TRBV12-3 or TRBV12-4 and TRBJ1-2; D is ambiguous. The CDR3 has 12 residues. Trimming removed 5 bases from V and 5 bases from J, with 9 bases in between.

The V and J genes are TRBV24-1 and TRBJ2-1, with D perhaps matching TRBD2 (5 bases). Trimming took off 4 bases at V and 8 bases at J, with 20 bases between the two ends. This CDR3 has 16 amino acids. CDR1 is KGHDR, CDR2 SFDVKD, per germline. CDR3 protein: CATSDAAARENDEQFF. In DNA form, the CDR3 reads TGTGCCACCAGTGACGCGGCCGCCCGGGAAAACGATGAGCAGTTCTTC.

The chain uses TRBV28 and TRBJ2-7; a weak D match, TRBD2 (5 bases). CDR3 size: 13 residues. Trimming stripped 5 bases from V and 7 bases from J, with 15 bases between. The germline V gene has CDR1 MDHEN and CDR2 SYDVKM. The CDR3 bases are TGTGCCAGCAGTCGGACTCAGCTACATGAGCAGTACTTC. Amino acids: CASSRTQLHEQYF.

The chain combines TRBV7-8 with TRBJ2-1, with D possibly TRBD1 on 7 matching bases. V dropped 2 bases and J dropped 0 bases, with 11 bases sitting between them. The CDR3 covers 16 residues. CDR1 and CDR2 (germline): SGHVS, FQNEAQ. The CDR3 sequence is CASSLRRDSSYNEQFF. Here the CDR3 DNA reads TGTGCCAGCAGCTTAAGGCGGGACAGCTCCTACAATGAGCAGTTCTTC.

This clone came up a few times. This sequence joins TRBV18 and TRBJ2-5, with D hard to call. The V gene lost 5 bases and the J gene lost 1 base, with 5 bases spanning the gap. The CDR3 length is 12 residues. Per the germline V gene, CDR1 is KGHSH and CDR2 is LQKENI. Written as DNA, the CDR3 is TGTGCCAGCTCAGACACCCAAGAGACCCAGTACTTC. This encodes CASSDTQETQYF.

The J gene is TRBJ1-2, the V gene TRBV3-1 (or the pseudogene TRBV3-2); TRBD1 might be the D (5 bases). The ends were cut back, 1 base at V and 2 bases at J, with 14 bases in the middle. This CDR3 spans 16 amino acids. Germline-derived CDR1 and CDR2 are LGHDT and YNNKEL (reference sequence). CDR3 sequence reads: CASSQAGQGGNYGYTF. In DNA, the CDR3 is TGTGCCAGCAGCCAAGCAGGTCAGGGTGGCAACTATGGCTACACCTTC.

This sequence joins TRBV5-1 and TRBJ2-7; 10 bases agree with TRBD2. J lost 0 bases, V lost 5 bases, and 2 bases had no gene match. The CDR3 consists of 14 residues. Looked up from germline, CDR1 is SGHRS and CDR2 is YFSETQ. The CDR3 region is CASRAGGDSYEQYF. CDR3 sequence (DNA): TGCGCCAGCAGAGCGGGGGGGGACTCCTACGAGCAGTACTTC.

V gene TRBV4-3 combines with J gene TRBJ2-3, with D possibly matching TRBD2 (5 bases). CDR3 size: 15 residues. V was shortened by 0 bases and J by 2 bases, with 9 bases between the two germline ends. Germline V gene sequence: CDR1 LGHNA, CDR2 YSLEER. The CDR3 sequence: CASSQDSAHTDTQYF. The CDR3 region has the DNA TGCGCCAGCAGCCAAGATAGCGCCCACACAGATACGCAGTATTTT.

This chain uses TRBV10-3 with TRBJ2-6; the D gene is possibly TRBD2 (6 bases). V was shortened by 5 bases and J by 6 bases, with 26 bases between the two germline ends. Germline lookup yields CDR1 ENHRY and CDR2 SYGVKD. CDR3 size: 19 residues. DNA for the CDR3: TGTGCCATCAGTACCACCCTGTTAAGTGGGCGGGGTCTGGCCAACGTCCTGACTTTC. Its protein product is CAISTTLLSGRGLANVLTF.

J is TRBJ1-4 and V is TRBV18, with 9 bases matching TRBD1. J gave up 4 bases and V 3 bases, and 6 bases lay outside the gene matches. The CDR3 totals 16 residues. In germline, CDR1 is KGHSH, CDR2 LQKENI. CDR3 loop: CASSPGQGTSNEKLFF. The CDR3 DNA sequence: TGTGCCAGCTCACCGGGACAGGGAACGAGTAATGAAAAACTGTTTTTT.

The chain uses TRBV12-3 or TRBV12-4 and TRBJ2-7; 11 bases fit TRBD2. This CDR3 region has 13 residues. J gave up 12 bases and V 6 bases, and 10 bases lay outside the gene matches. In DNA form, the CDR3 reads TGTGCCAGCAGCCTCCCGGCTAGCGGGAGGACGTACTTC. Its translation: CASSLPASGRTYF.

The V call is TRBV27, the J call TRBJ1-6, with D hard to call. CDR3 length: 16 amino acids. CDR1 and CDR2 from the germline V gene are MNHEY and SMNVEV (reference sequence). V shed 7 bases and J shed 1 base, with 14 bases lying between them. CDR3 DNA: TGTGCCAGCACAAACAGAGCTGGGTCCTATAATTCACCCCTCCACTTT. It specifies CASTNRAGSYNSPLHF.

CDR3 sequence reads: CASSFGQGRAFF. In nucleotides, the CDR3 is TGTGCCAGCAGCTTTGGACAGGGCAGAGCTTTCTTT. The chain employs TRBV7-9 and TRBJ1-1; 8 positions agree with TRBD1. J gave up 10 bases and V 3 bases, and 4 bases lay outside the gene matches. Germline V gene sequence: CDR1 SEHNR, CDR2 FQNEAQ (reference sequence). This CDR3 has 12 amino acids.